Below are 30 T cell receptor beta chains sequenced from a single sample in a study of CD8 T cells in Susac syndrome. Random hexamers served to reverse transcribe roughly 0.45 to 1 ug RNA. One entry per CDR3 protein results from TCRdb running MiXCR on the immunoSEQ multiplex PCR reads. The data show 110,000 to 150,000 distinct CDR3 sequences, more than 90% seen once. Sequencing was done on a sample of CD4+ T cells from PBMCs. These receptors were taken from a human donor with Susac syndrome.

The chain links TRBV3-1 to TRBJ2-1, with D possibly TRBD2 on 6 matching bases. V lost 1 base to trimming and J lost 2 bases, with 15 bases between them. Per germline, CDR1 LGHDT and CDR2 YNNKEL (reference sequence). CDR3 size: 17 residues. Written as DNA, the CDR3 is TGTGCCAGCAGCCAAGGTACTAGCCCGACGACCTACAATGAGCAGTTCTTC. Its translation is CASSQGTSPTTYNEQFF.

The CDR3 reads CSVAGVNEQFF. DNA for the CDR3: TGCAGTGTAGCGGGAGTCAATGAGCAGTTCTTC. The V gene is TRBV20-1, the J gene TRBJ2-1, with 9 bases identical to TRBD2. V was pared by 7 bases and J by 6 bases, with 1 base of the junction left unmatched. The CDR3 consists of 11 residues. Germline V gene sequence: CDR1 DFQATT, CDR2 SNEGSKA (reference sequence).

This chain connects TRBV12-3 or TRBV12-4 to TRBJ1-1; TRBD1 might be the D (5 bases). The CDR3 totals 12 residues. Trimming removed 6 bases from V and 8 bases from J, with 13 bases in between. CDR3 sequence: CASSPGTQEAFF. CDR3 DNA sequence: TGTGCCAGCAGCCCCGGGACTCAAGAAGCTTTCTTT.

A few counts support this clonotype. This chain connects TRBV18 to TRBJ2-5; D might be TRBD2 (6 bases). This CDR3 contains 13 residues. V was trimmed by 6 bases and J by 0 bases, leaving 8 bases between them. The germline V gene encodes CDR1 KGHSH and CDR2 LQKENI. The CDR3 DNA sequence: TGTGCCAGCTCTCGGGACTACCAAGAGACCCAGTACTTC. It specifies CASSRDYQETQYF. The variable domain in full, with the rest retrieved from reference TRBV18 and TRBJ2-5, is NAGVMQNPRHLVRRRGQEARLRCSPMKGHSHVYWYRQLPEEGLKFMVYLQKENIIDESGMPKERFSAEFPKEGPSILRIQQVVRGDSAAYFCASSRDYQETQYFGPGTRLLVL.

V usage is TRBV23-1 and J usage is TRBJ1-5, with TRBD1 matching over 7 bases. TRBV23-1 is identified as an open reading frame with a role that is uncertain. The CDR3 has 18 amino acids. Trimming took 4 bases from V and 7 from J; bases not matched to a gene: 19. CDR3 nucleotides: TGCGCCAGCAGTCGCCCGAGGGGAGAGGGGGCGATGCGACAGCCCCAGCATTTT. Translation gives CASSRPRGEGAMRQPQHF.

The genes are TRBV9 and TRBJ2-7; 9 positions match TRBD1. The CDR3 covers 15 residues. Looked up from germline, CDR1 is SGDLS and CDR2 is YYNGEE. J was trimmed by 5 bases and V by 4 bases; bases with no gene match: 10. Here the CDR3 DNA reads TGTGCCAGCAGCATATCGGGGACAGGGATAGACGAGCAGTACTTC. Its translation: CASSISGTGIDEQYF.

This clonotype was observed a single time. The chain combines TRBV29-1 with TRBJ2-3; D gene uncertain. The CDR3 has 14 residues. V lost 4 bases and J lost 0, with 11 bases in between. Germline loops: CDR1 SQVTM, CDR2 ANQGSEA. The CDR3 here is CSVVRLTSTDTQYF. Written as DNA, the CDR3 is TGCAGCGTTGTACGGCTGACTAGCACAGATACGCAGTATTTT.

The chain has TRBV3-1 and TRBJ1-2; D not certain. Per germline, CDR1 LGHDT and CDR2 YNNKEL (reference sequence). The CDR3 runs 14 residues. V was shortened by 4 bases and J by 3 bases, with 12 bases between the two germline ends. CDR3 region: CASSPSDGDYGYTF. The CDR3 nucleotides are TGTGCCAGCAGCCCGAGTGATGGGGACTATGGCTACACCTTC. The full variable domain, completed using reference TRBV3-1 and TRBJ1-2, is DTAVSQTPKYLVTQMGNDKSIKCEQNLGHDTMYWYKQDSKKFLKIMFSYNNKELIINETVPNRFSPKSPDKAHLNLHINSLELGDSAVYFCASSPSDGDYGYTFGSGTRLTVV.

The V gene is TRBV25-1, the J gene TRBJ1-2; 8 nucleotides align to TRBD1. The CDR3 spans 15 residues. The junction had 7 bases not matched to a gene; V was cut back by 3 bases and J by 4 bases. Germline CDR1 and CDR2: MGHDK and SYGVNS. The CDR3 DNA follows: TGTGCCAGCAGTGACTGGCAGGGGGCGAGCTATGGCTACACCTTC. Translating it yields CASSDWQGASYGYTF.

This chain uses TRBV20-1 with TRBJ1-6; D perhaps matches TRBD1 (6 bases). V was shortened by 3 bases and J by 7 bases, with 25 bases between the two germline ends. The CDR3 has 18 residues. Per the germline V gene, CDR1 is DFQATT and CDR2 is SNEGSKA (reference sequence). CDR3 sequence reads: CSARVAGTYHRRNSPLHF. The CDR3 nucleotides read TGCAGTGCTAGGGTTGCCGGGACATACCACCGACGGAATTCACCCCTCCACTTT.

The genes are TRBV4-1 and TRBJ2-7, with a possible D match to TRBD2 (7 bases). CDR1 MGHRA and CDR2 YSYEKL come from the germline V gene. Trimming left V 4 bases short and J 4 bases short, with 17 bases between. The CDR3 loop spans 15 amino acids. CDR3 residues: CASSPTRGAGYEQYF. The CDR3 DNA reads as TGCGCCAGCAGCCCAACCCGGGGGGCCGGGTACGAGCAGTACTTC.

This sequence joins TRBV13 and TRBJ1-1; possible D gene TRBD1, 6 bases. The V gene lost 5 bases and the J gene lost 7 bases, with 17 bases spanning the gap. The germline V gene has CDR1 PRHDT and CDR2 FYEKMQ (reference sequence). This CDR3 has 14 amino acids. The CDR3 region is CASSPSRGSSEAFF. The DNA of the CDR3 is TGTGCCAGCAGCCCCTCGAGGGGGAGTAGTGAAGCTTTCTTT.

The J gene is TRBJ2-5, the V gene TRBV3-1; TRBD1 matches at 7 bases. The CDR3 consists of 14 residues. From germline, CDR1 is LGHDT and CDR2 YNNKEL (reference sequence). J gave up 5 bases and V 4 bases, and 7 bases lay outside the gene matches. The CDR3 is CASSRGGGWETQYF. The DNA for the CDR3 is TGTGCCAGCAGCCGAGGGGGCGGTTGGGAGACCCAGTACTTC.

The chain links TRBV18 to TRBJ1-1, with D perhaps matching TRBD1 (5 bases). The V gene's germline CDR1 is KGHSH and CDR2 LQKENI. The CDR3 length is 15 residues. The germline V and J ends were trimmed by 3 bases and 2 bases, with 13 bases remaining between them. The CDR3 here is CASSPAVGGNTEAFF. CDR3 DNA sequence: TGTGCCAGCTCACCCGCGGTCGGGGGAAACACTGAAGCTTTCTTT.

Turning to this clonotype: The germline gene is not matched at one end of the junction; a read error may be the cause. This CDR3 is CASSFARGGSTDTRYF. CDR3 nucleotides: TGTGCCAGCAGCTTCGCCCGGGGTGGAAGCACAGATACGCGGTATTTT. This chain connects TRBV7-9 to TRBJ2-3; D might be TRBD2 (5 bases). From germline, CDR1 is SEHNR and CDR2 FQNEAQ (reference sequence). This CDR3 region has 16 residues.

The chain has TRBV5-4 and TRBJ2-7; no definite D call. Germline loops: CDR1 SGHNT, CDR2 YYREEE (reference sequence). This CDR3 has 13 residues. The ends were cut back, 1 base at V and 5 bases at J, with 10 bases in the middle. CDR3 region: CASSLWGTNEQYF. CDR3 in DNA: TGTGCCAGCAGCTTGTGGGGAACGAACGAGCAGTACTTC.

CDR3 nucleotide sequence: TGTGCCAGCAGCGCCAGGACTAGCGGGAGCACAAATGAGCAGTTCTTC. This gives the protein CASSARTSGSTNEQFF. The chain uses TRBV7-2 and TRBJ2-1, with 13 positions matching TRBD2. Germline V gives CDR1 SGHTA, CDR2 FQGNSA. The ends lost 5 bases at V and 7 bases at J; junction bases unmatched: 8. The CDR3 totals 16 residues.

This chain uses TRBV19 with TRBJ1-1; TRBD1 matches at 7 bases. This CDR3 is built from 13 residues. Per germline, CDR1 LNHDA and CDR2 SQIVND (reference sequence). V shed 6 bases, J shed 5 bases, and the junction held 6 bases outside the gene matches. This CDR3 is CASRPQGGTEAFF. The CDR3 coding sequence is TGTGCCAGTAGACCTCAGGGGGGGACTGAAGCTTTCTTT.

The V and J genes are TRBV25-1 and TRBJ1-2; 10 bases agree with TRBD1. The CDR3 runs 15 residues. The germline CDR1 and CDR2 sequences are MGHDK and SYGVNS. Losses at the gene ends were 8 bases for V and 6 bases for J; bases not matched to a gene: 12. The CDR3 region has the DNA TGTGCCAGCGGGGGACAGGGGAGAGGACTCGATGGCTACACCTTC. Translating gives CASGGQGRGLDGYTF.

The gene calls are TRBV4-1 and TRBJ1-4, with a tentative D call TRBD1 (5 bases). The V end was cut by 0 bases, the J end by 4 bases, with 6 bases between. CDR3 length: 14 residues. Germline-derived CDR1 and CDR2 are MGHRA and YSYEKL. CDR3 sequence (DNA): TGCGCCAGCAGCCAAGAGGGACTTAATGAAAAACTGTTTTTT. Its protein product is CASSQEGLNEKLFF.

J is TRBJ2-6 and V is TRBV2, with D unclear. CDR1 and CDR2 from the germline V gene are SNHLY and FYNNEI. This CDR3 contains 16 residues. Trimming removed 4 bases at V and 1 base at J, with 11 bases between. CDR3 sequence: CASSVGTWSGANVLTF. CDR3 sequence (DNA): TGTGCCAGCAGTGTGGGAACTTGGTCTGGGGCCAACGTCCTGACTTTC.

This clonotype appeared once. V gene TRBV4-1 combines with J gene TRBJ2-1, with D possibly called TRBD1 or TRBD2 (5 bases each). Trimming shortened V by 4 bases and J by 7 bases, and 11 bases separated the two germline ends. Germline lookup yields CDR1 MGHRA and CDR2 YSYEKL. The CDR3 is 13 amino acids. The CDR3 bases are TGCGCCAGCAGCCCTCAGTGGGGGAATGAGCAGTTCTTC. This encodes CASSPQWGNEQFF.

V and J are TRBV5-1 and TRBJ2-7; 8 bases match TRBD2. Trimming removed 0 bases from V and 7 bases from J; junction bases left unmatched: 0. In germline, CDR1 is SGHRS, CDR2 YFSETQ. The CDR3 has 12 amino acids. The CDR3 loop is CASSLGLAEQYF. DNA for the CDR3: TGCGCCAGCAGCTTGGGACTAGCGGAGCAGTACTTC.

The chain has TRBV20-1 and TRBJ2-1; TRBD2 matches 13 bases. The CDR3 runs to 17 residues. The V gene end was trimmed by 3 bases and the J gene end by 0 bases; junction bases not matched to a gene: 5. Germline V gene lookup returns CDR1 DFQATT and CDR2 SNEGSKA (reference sequence). This CDR3 reads CSARGLAGMSSYNEQFF. CDR3 nucleotide sequence: TGCAGTGCTAGGGGACTAGCGGGAATGAGCTCCTACAATGAGCAGTTCTTC.

The rearrangement links TRBV6-6 to TRBJ2-7, with TRBD2 matching 9 bases. Germline CDR1 and CDR2: MNHNY and SVGAGI (reference sequence). The CDR3 loop spans 14 amino acids. J was trimmed by 6 bases and V by 6 bases; bases with no gene match: 9. Here the CDR3 reads CASSRTSAQGEQYF. CDR3 nucleotide sequence: TGTGCCAGCAGCAGGACTAGCGCGCAAGGCGAGCAGTACTTC.

This clonotype was detected only once. The chain couples TRBV7-3 to TRBJ2-1; D unresolved. Germline V gives CDR1 SGHTA, CDR2 FQGTGA. Trimming removed 5 bases at V and 2 bases at J, with 4 bases between. The CDR3 consists of 12 residues. CDR3 nucleotides: TGTGCCAGCAGCCGAGCCTACAATGAGCAGTTCTTC. Protein product: CASSRAYNEQFF.

The gene calls are TRBV18 and TRBJ1-5; TRBD1 aligns across 9 bases. CDR3 length: 14 residues. CDR1 and CDR2 (germline): KGHSH, LQKENI. V shed 5 bases, J shed 2 bases, and the junction held 1 base outside the gene matches. In nucleotides, the CDR3 is TGTGCCAGCTCAGACAGGGGGGGCAATCAGCCCCAGCATTTT. Its protein product is CASSDRGGNQPQHF.

This clonotype was seen only once. The chain is built from TRBV7-8 and TRBJ1-1; D remains ambiguous. V was pared by 2 bases and J by 0 bases, with 7 bases between. The germline gives CDR1 SGHVS, CDR2 FQNEAQ. The CDR3 covers 14 residues. The CDR3 region has the DNA TGTGCCAGCAGCTTACGGGCCCTGAACACTGAAGCTTTCTTT. Its translation: CASSLRALNTEAFF.

The chain is built from TRBV12-3 or TRBV12-4 and TRBJ2-3; D is perhaps TRBD1 (5 bases). The CDR3 is 13 amino acids. Trimming pared 0 bases from V and 4 bases from J, leaving 5 bases between. The CDR3 sequence: CASSLATADTQYF. The CDR3 DNA sequence: TGTGCCAGCAGTTTAGCGACAGCAGATACGCAGTATTTT.

This clonotype has just one count. This chain uses TRBV15 with TRBJ1-5; TRBD1 matches 9 bases. The CDR3 covers 15 residues. The V gene end was trimmed by 0 bases and the J gene end by 9 bases; junction bases not matched to a gene: 6. CDR1 is LNHNV and CDR2 is YYDKDF in the germline V gene (reference sequence). This CDR3 is CATSREGQGGRPQHF. CDR3 DNA: TGTGCCACCAGCAGAGAGGGACAGGGTGGTCGGCCCCAGCATTTT.